In its sample, the clone carrying this T cell receptor beta chain is medium-sized. This sample is part of a study of breast tumors, draining lymph nodes, adjacent tissues. A single record per CDR3 protein comes from TCRdb applying MiXCR to the multiplex PCR reads. The sample carries around 14,000 distinct CDR3 sequences, around 55% recorded once. Source material: tumor-adjacent breast tissue. This TCR came from a female donor with breast cancer. Some clones in this sample may be carry-over from other donors' samples.

The CDR3 region is CASSQVGAYEQYF. CDR3 nucleotide sequence: TGTGCCAGCAGCCAAGTGGGGGCCTACGAGCAGTACTTC. The chain has TRBV6-6 and TRBJ2-7, with D possibly called TRBD1 or TRBD2 (5 bases each). The CDR3 has 13 amino acids. Germline values: CDR1 MNHNY, CDR2 SVGAGI (reference sequence). The V gene lost 6 bases and the J gene lost 2 bases, with 11 bases spanning the gap.